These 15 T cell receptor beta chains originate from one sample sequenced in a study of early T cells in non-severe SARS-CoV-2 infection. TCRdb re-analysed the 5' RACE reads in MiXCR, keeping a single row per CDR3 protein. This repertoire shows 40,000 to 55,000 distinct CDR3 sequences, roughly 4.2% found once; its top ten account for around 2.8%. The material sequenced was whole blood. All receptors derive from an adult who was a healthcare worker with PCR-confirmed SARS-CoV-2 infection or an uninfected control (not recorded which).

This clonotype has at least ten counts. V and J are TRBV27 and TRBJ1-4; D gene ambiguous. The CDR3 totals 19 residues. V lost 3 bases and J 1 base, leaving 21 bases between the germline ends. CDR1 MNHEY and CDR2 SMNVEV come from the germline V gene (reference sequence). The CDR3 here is CASSFLPGSGSGTNEKLFF. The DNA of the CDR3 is TGTGCCAGCAGTTTTCTTCCCGGTTCCGGCTCAGGAACTAATGAAAAACTGTTTTTT.

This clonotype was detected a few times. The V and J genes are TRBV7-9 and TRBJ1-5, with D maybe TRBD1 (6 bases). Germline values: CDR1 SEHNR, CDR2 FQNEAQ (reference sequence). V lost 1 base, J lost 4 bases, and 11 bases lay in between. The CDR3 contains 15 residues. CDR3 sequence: CASSLGGGANQPQHF. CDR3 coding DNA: TGTGCCAGCAGCTTAGGCGGGGGCGCAAATCAGCCCCAGCATTTT.

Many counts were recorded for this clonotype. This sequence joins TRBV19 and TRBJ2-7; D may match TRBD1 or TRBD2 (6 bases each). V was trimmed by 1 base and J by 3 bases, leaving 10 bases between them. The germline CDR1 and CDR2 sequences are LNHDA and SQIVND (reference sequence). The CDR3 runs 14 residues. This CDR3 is CASSIGEDSYEQYF. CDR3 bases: TGTGCCAGTAGTATAGGGGAGGACAGCTACGAGCAGTACTTC.

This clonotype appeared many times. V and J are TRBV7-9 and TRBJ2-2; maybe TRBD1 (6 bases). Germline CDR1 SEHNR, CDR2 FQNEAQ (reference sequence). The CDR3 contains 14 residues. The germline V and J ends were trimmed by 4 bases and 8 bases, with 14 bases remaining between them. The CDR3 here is CASSSQGSPGELFF. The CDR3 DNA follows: TGTGCCAGCAGCTCGCAGGGGTCTCCAGGGGAGCTGTTTTTT.

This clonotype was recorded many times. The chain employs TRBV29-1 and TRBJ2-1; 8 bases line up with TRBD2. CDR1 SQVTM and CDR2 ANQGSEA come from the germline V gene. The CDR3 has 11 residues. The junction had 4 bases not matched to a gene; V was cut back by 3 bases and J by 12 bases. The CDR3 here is CSVDGRVGQFF. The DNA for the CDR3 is TGCAGCGTTGACGGGAGGGTCGGGCAGTTCTTC.

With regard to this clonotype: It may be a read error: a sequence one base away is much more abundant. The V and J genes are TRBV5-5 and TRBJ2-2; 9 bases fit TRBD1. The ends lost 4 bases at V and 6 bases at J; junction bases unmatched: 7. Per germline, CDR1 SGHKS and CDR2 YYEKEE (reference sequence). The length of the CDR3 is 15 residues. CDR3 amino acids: CASSGARQGAGELFF. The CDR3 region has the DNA TGTGCCAGCAGCGGGGCCCGACAGGGGGCCGGGGAGCTGTTTTTT.

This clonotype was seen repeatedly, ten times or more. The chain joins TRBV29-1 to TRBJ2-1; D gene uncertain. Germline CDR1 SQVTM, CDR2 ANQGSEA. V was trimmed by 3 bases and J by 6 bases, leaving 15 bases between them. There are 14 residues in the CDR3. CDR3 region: CSVDRGPPPNEQFF. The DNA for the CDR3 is TGCAGCGTTGACAGAGGCCCTCCGCCCAATGAGCAGTTCTTC.

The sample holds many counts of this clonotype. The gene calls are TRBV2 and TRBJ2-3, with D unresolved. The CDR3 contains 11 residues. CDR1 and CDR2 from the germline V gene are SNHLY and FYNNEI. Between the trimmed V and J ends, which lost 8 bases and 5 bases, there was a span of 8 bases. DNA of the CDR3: TGTGCCAGCCGCTCAGAAGATACGCAGTATTTT. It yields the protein CASRSEDTQYF. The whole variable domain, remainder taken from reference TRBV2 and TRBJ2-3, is EPEVTQTPSHQVTQMGQEVILRCVPISNHLYFYWYRQILGQKVEFLVSFYNNEISEKSEIFDDQFSVERPDGSNFTLKIRSTKLEDSAMYFCASRSEDTQYFGPGTRLTVL.

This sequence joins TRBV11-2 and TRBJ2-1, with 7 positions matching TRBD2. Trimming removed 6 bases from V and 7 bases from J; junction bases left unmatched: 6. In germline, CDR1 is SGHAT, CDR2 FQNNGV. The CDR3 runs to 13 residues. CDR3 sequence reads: CASRREGLNEQFF. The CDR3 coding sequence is TGTGCCAGCAGGAGGGAGGGCCTGAATGAGCAGTTCTTC.

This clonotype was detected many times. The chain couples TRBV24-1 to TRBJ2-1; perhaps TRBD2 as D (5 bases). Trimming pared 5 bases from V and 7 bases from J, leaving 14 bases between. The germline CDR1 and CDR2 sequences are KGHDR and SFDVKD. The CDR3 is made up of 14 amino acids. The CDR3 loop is CATSAGESWNEQFF. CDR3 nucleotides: TGTGCCACCAGTGCCGGGGAGTCGTGGAATGAGCAGTTCTTC.

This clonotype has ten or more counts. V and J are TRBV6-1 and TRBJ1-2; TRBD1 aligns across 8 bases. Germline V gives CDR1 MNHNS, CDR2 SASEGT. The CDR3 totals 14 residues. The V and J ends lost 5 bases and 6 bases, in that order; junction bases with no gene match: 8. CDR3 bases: TGTGCCAGCAGTCCGACGGACAGGGCAGATGGCTACACCTTC. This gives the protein CASSPTDRADGYTF.

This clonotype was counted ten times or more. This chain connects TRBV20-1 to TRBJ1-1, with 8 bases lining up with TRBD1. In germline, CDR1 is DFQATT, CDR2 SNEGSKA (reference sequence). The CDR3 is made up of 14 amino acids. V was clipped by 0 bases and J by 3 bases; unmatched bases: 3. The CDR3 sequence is CSARDGQGYTEAFF. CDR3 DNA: TGCAGTGCTAGAGACGGACAGGGTTACACTGAAGCTTTCTTT.

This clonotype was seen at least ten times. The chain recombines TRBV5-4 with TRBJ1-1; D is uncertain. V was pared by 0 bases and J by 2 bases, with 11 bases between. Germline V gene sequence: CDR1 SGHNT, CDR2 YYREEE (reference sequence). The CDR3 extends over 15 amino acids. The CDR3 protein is CASSLEVRSNTEAFF. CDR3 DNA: TGTGCCAGCAGCTTGGAGGTCCGGTCCAACACTGAAGCTTTCTTT.

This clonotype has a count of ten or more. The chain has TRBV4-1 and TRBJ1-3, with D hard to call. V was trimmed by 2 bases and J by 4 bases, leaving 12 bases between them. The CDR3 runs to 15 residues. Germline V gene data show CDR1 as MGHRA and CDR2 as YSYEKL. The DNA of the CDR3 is TGCGCCAGCAGCCAACCCCTCCGGGAAGGAAACACCATATATTTT. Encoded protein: CASSQPLREGNTIYF.

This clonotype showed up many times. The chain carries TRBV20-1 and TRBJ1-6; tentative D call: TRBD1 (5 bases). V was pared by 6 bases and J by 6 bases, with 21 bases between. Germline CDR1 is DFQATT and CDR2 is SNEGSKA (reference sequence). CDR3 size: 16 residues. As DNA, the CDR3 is TGCAGTGCCGCGGGGAGCATTGGGAGGGGTAATTCACCCCTCCACTTT. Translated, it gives CSAAGSIGRGNSPLHF.